Below are 14 T cell receptor beta chains sequenced from a single sample in a study of T cells in localized non-small cell lung cancer. Libraries were prepared by immunoSEQ multiplex PCR; TCRdb keeps only in-frame clonotypes and omits some of them. The table shows tens of thousands of clones, with approximately 90% occurring only once. Sequenced here: peripheral blood, sampled before any cancer treatment. The source of these receptors is a female donor aged 60 or older with stage I lung adenocarcinoma.

This sequence joins TRBV18 and TRBJ1-6, with TRBD1 matching over 9 bases. Germline values: CDR1 KGHSH, CDR2 LQKENI. Losses at the gene ends were 6 bases for V and 7 bases for J; bases not matched to a gene: 7. The CDR3 is made up of 15 amino acids. The CDR3 sequence: CASSPAGTGNSPLHF. Here the CDR3 DNA reads TGTGCCAGCTCGCCCGCCGGGACAGGGAATTCACCCCTCCACTTT.

The DNA of the CDR3 is TGCGCCAGCAGCCAAGGGGGGAGGGGGAGGGAAAGTGAAGCTTTCTTT. It specifies CASSQGGRGRESEAFF. The V and J genes are TRBV4-1 and TRBJ1-1; possibly TRBD1 for D (6 bases). The germline gives CDR1 MGHRA, CDR2 YSYEKL. V shed 1 base and J shed 7 bases, with 19 bases lying between them. The CDR3 is 16 residues long.

This chain uses TRBV19 with TRBJ1-6, with D tentatively TRBD1 (5 bases). The CDR3 totals 15 residues. Looked up from germline, CDR1 is LNHDA and CDR2 is SQIVND (reference sequence). Trimming shortened V by 6 bases and J by 9 bases, and 18 bases separated the two germline ends. CDR3 protein: CASRGGGGVASPLHF. CDR3 nucleotides: TGTGCCAGTAGGGGGGGTGGAGGGGTTGCTTCACCCCTCCACTTT.

The genes are TRBV6-5 and TRBJ1-5; D gene unclear. The CDR3 totals 14 residues. Germline V lookup: CDR1 MNHEY, CDR2 SVGAGI. V was clipped by 4 bases and J by 0 bases, with 7 bases between them. The CDR3 nucleotides are TGTGCCAGCAGTTCCGTCGATAGCAATCAGCCCCAGCATTTT. Its translation is CASSSVDSNQPQHF.

This chain links TRBV28 with TRBJ2-5; 11 positions match TRBD2. The CDR3 extends over 16 amino acids. The germline V gene encodes CDR1 MDHEN and CDR2 SYDVKM. The V segment lost 3 bases and the J segment 4 bases; nucleotides outside the gene matches: 7. The DNA of the CDR3 is TGTGCCAGCAGTTTTCGGACTAGCGGGTTCAGAGAGACCCAGTACTTC. Translated: CASSFRTSGFRETQYF.

V is TRBV7-9 and J is TRBJ1-1, with D hard to call. Trimming took off 3 bases at V and 1 base at J, with 3 bases between the two ends. The CDR3 runs 12 residues. Germline values: CDR1 SEHNR, CDR2 FQNEAQ (reference sequence). The CDR3 DNA follows: TGTGCCAGCAGCTTGACGAACACTGAAGCTTTCTTT. The encoded protein is CASSLTNTEAFF. The complete variable domain, with remaining parts taken from reference TRBV7-9 and TRBJ1-1, reads DTGVSQNPRHKITKRGQNVTFRCDPISEHNRLYWYRQTLGQGPEFLTYFQNEAQLEKSRLLSDRFSAERPKGSFSTLEIQRTEQGDSAMYLCASSLTNTEAFFGQGTRLTVV.

This clone has only a few counts. J is TRBJ1-6 and V is TRBV6-5, with D possibly matching TRBD1 (5 bases). CDR3 length: 16 amino acids. Germline CDR1 MNHEY, CDR2 SVGAGI. V lost 2 bases, J lost 7 bases, and 15 bases lay in between. CDR3 DNA: TGTGCCAGCAGTTACAACAGGCAATCGTGGAATTCACCCCTCCACTTT. Its translation is CASSYNRQSWNSPLHF.

The chain uses TRBV5-5 and TRBJ2-7; D ambiguous. In germline, CDR1 is SGHKS, CDR2 YYEKEE (reference sequence). V lost 1 base and J lost 2, with 7 bases in between. This CDR3 is built from 13 residues. CDR3 residues: CASSLIGPYEQYV. CDR3 in DNA: TGTGCCAGCAGCTTGATTGGTCCCTACGAGCAGTACGTC.

V is TRBV28 and J is TRBJ2-2; perhaps TRBD1 as D (6 bases). This CDR3 region has 17 residues. V lost 2 bases to trimming and J lost 1 base, with 14 bases between them. Per the germline V gene, CDR1 is MDHEN and CDR2 is SYDVKM. CDR3 DNA sequence: TGTGCCAGCAGTTTAGGGATTGCAGGGGAGAACACCGGGGAGCTGTTTTTT. The encoded protein is CASSLGIAGENTGELFF.

V is TRBV15 and J is TRBJ2-7; D is undetermined. CDR3 length: 11 residues. Looked up from germline, CDR1 is LNHNV and CDR2 is YYDKDF (reference sequence). V shed 2 bases and J shed 5 bases, with 4 bases lying between them. CDR3 residues: CATSRLHEQYF. The CDR3 DNA sequence: TGTGCCACCAGCAGATTACACGAGCAGTACTTC.

This chain connects TRBV7-6 to TRBJ1-4; no firm D call. The CDR3 length is 16 residues. Germline V gene lookup returns CDR1 SGHVS and CDR2 FNYEAQ. Between the trimmed V and J ends, which lost 0 bases and 0 bases, there was a span of 8 bases. CDR3 loop: CASSLASAPTNEKLFF. In nucleotides, the CDR3 is TGTGCCAGCAGCTTAGCGTCCGCACCAACTAATGAAAAACTGTTTTTT.

The gene calls are TRBV2 and TRBJ2-1; D tentatively fits TRBD1 or TRBD2 (6 bases each). Trimming removed 6 bases from V and 6 bases from J, with 21 bases in between. Germline-derived CDR1 and CDR2 are SNHLY and FYNNEI. The CDR3 length is 16 residues. CDR3 in amino acids: CASSPWVGGLINEQFF. CDR3 in DNA: TGTGCCAGCAGCCCTTGGGTGGGGGGCCTAATCAATGAGCAGTTCTTC.

The rearrangement joins TRBV28 to TRBJ1-3, with a possible D match to TRBD1 (5 bases). This CDR3 comprises 15 residues. CDR1 and CDR2 from the germline V gene are MDHEN and SYDVKM. Trimming stripped 3 bases from V and 0 bases from J, with 9 bases between. CDR3 protein: CASSFDSNSGNTIYF. Here the CDR3 DNA reads TGTGCCAGCAGTTTCGACAGCAACTCTGGAAACACCATATATTTT. The full variable domain, rest sourced from reference TRBV28 and TRBJ1-3, is DVKVTQSSRYLVKRTGEKVFLECVQDMDHENMFWYRQDPGLGLRLIYFSYDVKMKEKGDIPEGYSVSREKKERFSLILESASTNQTSMYLCASSFDSNSGNTIYFGEGSWLTVV.

This chain joins TRBV5-1 and TRBJ1-4; D is possibly TRBD1 (5 bases). This CDR3 comprises 15 residues. Trimming took off 1 base at V and 11 bases at J, with 18 bases between the two ends. In germline, CDR1 is SGHRS, CDR2 YFSETQ. The CDR3 bases are TGCGCCAGCAGCTTGCGAGCGGGGCACGGGGAGAAACTGTTTTTT. Protein product: CASSLRAGHGEKLFF.